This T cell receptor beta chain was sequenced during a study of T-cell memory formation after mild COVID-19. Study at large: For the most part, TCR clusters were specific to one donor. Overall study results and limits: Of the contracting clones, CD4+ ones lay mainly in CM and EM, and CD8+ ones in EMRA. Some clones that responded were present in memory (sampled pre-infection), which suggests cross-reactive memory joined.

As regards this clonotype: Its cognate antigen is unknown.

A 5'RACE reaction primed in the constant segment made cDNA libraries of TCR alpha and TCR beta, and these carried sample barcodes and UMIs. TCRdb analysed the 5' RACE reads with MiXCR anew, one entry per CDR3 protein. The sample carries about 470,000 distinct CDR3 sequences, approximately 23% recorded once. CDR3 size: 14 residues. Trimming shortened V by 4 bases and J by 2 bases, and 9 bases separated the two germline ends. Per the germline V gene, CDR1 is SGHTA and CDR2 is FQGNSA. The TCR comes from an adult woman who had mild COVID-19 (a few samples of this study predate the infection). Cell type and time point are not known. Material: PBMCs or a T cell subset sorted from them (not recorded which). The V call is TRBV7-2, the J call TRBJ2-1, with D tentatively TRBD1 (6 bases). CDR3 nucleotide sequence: TGTGCCAGCAGCTCGGACAGCGCCTACAATGAGCAGTTCTTC. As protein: CASSSDSAYNEQFF.